This TCR beta chain emerged from a study of shared clonotypes between healthy human individuals. The CDR3 is made up of 15 amino acids. With V trimmed by 5 bases and J by 7 bases, 7 bases remained unmatched. Germline CDR1 SGHAT, CDR2 FQNNGV. Assay execution proceeded at the deep level. Only in-frame clones appear in the TCRdb table, and some are missing; sequencing was by immunoSEQ multiplex PCR. The sample shows 2 million to 3 million clones, 93% of them seen only once. The TCR originated in a man aged 18 to 29 in good health. Some clones in this sample may be carry-over from other donors' samples. This chain uses TRBV11-2 with TRBJ2-1; TRBD1 matches 11 bases. Sequencing was done on a sample of naive CD4+ T cells from PBMCs. As to subset: CD45RA+ positively selected. For the CDR3, the DNA is TGTGCCAGCAGCGCAGGGACAGGGGGGCCTAATGAGCAGTTCTTC. Amino acid sequence: CASSAGTGGPNEQFF.